The 18 T cell receptor beta chains listed next were all sequenced from one sample in a study of T cell responses to AZD1222 COVID-19 vaccine. The assay was immunoSEQ multiplex PCR, and TCRdb's table has in-frame clones only and misses some. The sample yields about 180,000 clones, roughly 88% seen once. The sample in question was peripheral blood, obtained on day 0 of AZD1222 vaccination. The origin of the receptors is an adult in good health.

The V gene is TRBV13, the J gene TRBJ2-1; 12 nucleotides match TRBD2. The V gene's germline CDR1 is PRHDT and CDR2 FYEKMQ (reference sequence). The CDR3 covers 18 residues. J gave up 0 bases and V 4 bases, and 7 bases lay outside the gene matches. CDR3 DNA sequence: TGTGCCAGCAGCTCCTGGACTAGCGGGGACGACTCCTACAATGAGCAGTTCTTC. Translating it yields CASSSWTSGDDSYNEQFF.

CDR3 in DNA: TGCGCCAGCAGCCTCCGGGACAGGGGGTTCGACGAGCAGTACTTC. Translation: CASSLRDRGFDEQYF. The genes are TRBV5-1 and TRBJ2-7; 11 bases are shared with TRBD1. With V trimmed by 4 bases and J by 5 bases, 8 bases remained unmatched. CDR1 SGHRS and CDR2 YFSETQ come from the germline V gene. The CDR3 runs 15 residues.

The CDR3 DNA reads as TGTGCCAGCAGTGTCCGGGCCAGAAATGAAAAACTGTTTTTT. Translating it yields CASSVRARNEKLFF. The chain is built from TRBV27 and TRBJ1-4; no definite D call. From germline, CDR1 is MNHEY and CDR2 SMNVEV (reference sequence). V lost 5 bases to trimming and J lost 5 bases, with 12 bases between them. The CDR3 runs to 14 residues.

This sequence joins TRBV29-1 and TRBJ1-6; 7 bases are shared with TRBD1. This CDR3 is built from 17 residues. J was trimmed by 6 bases and V by 7 bases; bases with no gene match: 18. The germline CDR1 and CDR2 sequences are SQVTM and ANQGSEA. The CDR3 sequence is CSDSRTGGKMRNSPLHF. The CDR3 DNA sequence: TGCAGCGATAGCCGGACAGGCGGGAAAATGCGTAATTCACCCCTCCACTTT.

This chain links TRBV28 with TRBJ1-4; no definite D call. This CDR3 is 13 amino acids long. CDR1 and CDR2 from the germline V gene are MDHEN and SYDVKM. The ends were cut back, 5 bases at V and 6 bases at J, with 10 bases in the middle. The CDR3 sequence is CASSAPHDEKLFF. The CDR3 DNA reads as TGTGCCAGCAGTGCCCCTCATGATGAAAAACTGTTTTTT. The variable domain in full, with the rest retrieved from reference TRBV28 and TRBJ1-4, is DVKVTQSSRYLVKRTGEKVFLECVQDMDHENMFWYRQDPGLGLRLIYFSYDVKMKEKGDIPEGYSVSREKKERFSLILESASTNQTSMYLCASSAPHDEKLFFGSGTQLSVL.

This chain links TRBV5-4 with TRBJ1-2; no clear D. In germline, CDR1 is SGHNT, CDR2 YYREEE (reference sequence). The CDR3 is 17 amino acids. V was cut by 4 bases and J by 0 bases, with 19 bases left in between. In DNA, the CDR3 is TGTGCCAGCAGCCTGGGCCTGGGGTTAGGTTCTAACTATGGCTACACCTTC. It translates to CASSLGLGLGSNYGYTF.

The V gene is TRBV28, the J gene TRBJ1-1; 8 bases match TRBD1. Germline trimming cut 5 bases from V and 1 base from J; bases unmatched to any gene: 6. Germline CDR1 reads MDHEN; CDR2 reads SYDVKM. The CDR3 has 15 amino acids. As DNA, the CDR3 is TGTGCCAGCAGTCTAGGGGACAGGAGGAACACTGAAGCTTTCTTT. It translates to CASSLGDRRNTEAFF.

The chain combines TRBV2 with TRBJ2-7, with D possibly matching TRBD1 (6 bases). CDR1 and CDR2 (germline): SNHLY, FYNNEI. The CDR3 has 12 amino acids. Trimming shortened V by 5 bases and J by 2 bases, and 7 bases separated the two germline ends. The CDR3 loop is CASSRDTYEQYF. The CDR3 DNA is TGTGCCAGCAGTCGGGACACCTACGAGCAGTACTTC.

The V gene is TRBV28, the J gene TRBJ2-4; no clear D gene. The CDR3 totals 14 residues. V was pared by 2 bases and J by 0 bases, with 5 bases between. Germline V gives CDR1 MDHEN, CDR2 SYDVKM. CDR3 DNA sequence: TGTGCCAGCAGTTTACCATTAGCCAAAAACATTCAGTACTTC. Translated, it gives CASSLPLAKNIQYF.

The V and J genes are TRBV10-3 and TRBJ2-7, with 9 bases fitting TRBD2. The CDR3 consists of 15 residues. The J segment lost 2 bases and the V segment lost 11 bases, leaving 13 bases of the junction unmatched. CDR1 and CDR2 from the germline V gene are ENHRY and SYGVKD. CDR3 in DNA: TGTGCCGCTAAAGACCCTAGCGGGGAGACCTACGAGCAGTACTTC. The encoded protein is CAAKDPSGETYEQYF.

The V call is TRBV25-1, the J call TRBJ1-2, with D possibly matching TRBD1 (5 bases). The germline V gene has CDR1 MGHDK and CDR2 SYGVNS. CDR3 length: 14 residues. V lost 6 bases to trimming and J lost 0 bases, with 11 bases between them. CDR3 in amino acids: CASRGLPANYGYTF. The CDR3 nucleotides read TGTGCCAGCAGGGGACTTCCAGCTAACTATGGCTACACCTTC.

The chain carries TRBV11-3 and TRBJ2-1; 10 positions agree with TRBD1. The V gene's germline CDR1 is SGHNT and CDR2 YENEEA. After removal of 4 bases from V and 3 bases from J, the junction contained 3 bases not matched to a gene. There are 15 residues in the CDR3. The DNA for the CDR3 is TGTGCCAGCAGCTCAAGGACAGGGGGCTACAATGAGCAGTTCTTC. As protein: CASSSRTGGYNEQFF.

This rearrangement joins TRBV6-5 to TRBJ1-3, with D uncertain. V was pared by 8 bases and J by 4 bases, with 9 bases between. The CDR3 has 12 amino acids. The germline gives CDR1 MNHEY, CDR2 SVGAGI. CDR3 in amino acids: CASGPDGNTIYF. CDR3 nucleotide sequence: TGTGCCAGCGGCCCGGACGGAAACACCATATATTTT.

This clone was counted a single time. The J gene is TRBJ1-4, the V gene TRBV4-2; perhaps TRBD1 as D (6 bases). Per the germline V gene, CDR1 is LGHNA and CDR2 is YNFKEQ. Trimming left V 5 bases short and J 6 bases short, with 13 bases between. This CDR3 spans 14 amino acids. The CDR3 sequence: CASSSVTGDEKLFF. The CDR3 DNA is TGTGCCAGCAGCTCTGTGACAGGAGATGAAAAACTGTTTTTT.

The V gene is TRBV6-4, the J gene TRBJ2-1; 9 nucleotides match TRBD2. Trimming took 2 bases from V and 7 from J; bases not matched to a gene: 6. Per the germline V gene, CDR1 is MRHNA and CDR2 is SNTAGT. The CDR3 consists of 15 residues. DNA of the CDR3: TGTGCCAGCAGTGACGGTCTAGCGGGGATAAATGAGCAGTTCTTC. Its translation is CASSDGLAGINEQFF.

This rearrangement joins TRBV7-9 to TRBJ1-1; 8 nucleotides match TRBD1. CDR3 length: 15 amino acids. V shed 3 bases and J 4 bases; nucleotides not matched to a gene: 7. Germline loops: CDR1 SEHNR, CDR2 FQNEAQ (reference sequence). In nucleotides, the CDR3 is TGTGCCAGCAGCTTTGGACAGGGAAAGCTCACTGAAGCTTTCTTT. This sequence encodes CASSFGQGKLTEAFF.

The chain recombines TRBV29-1 with TRBJ2-1, with 7 nucleotides matching TRBD2. V shed 6 bases and J 4 bases; nucleotides not matched to a gene: 9. CDR1 SQVTM and CDR2 ANQGSEA come from the germline V gene. The CDR3 length is 14 residues. Here the CDR3 DNA reads TGCAGCGTAGCCTGGGGGGGTTCGTACAATGAGCAGTTCTTC. Protein sequence: CSVAWGGSYNEQFF.

The chain joins TRBV10-2 to TRBJ2-1, with TRBD2 as a possible D gene (6 bases). Germline values: CDR1 WSHSY, CDR2 SAAADI. The CDR3 has 12 amino acids. Trimming took off 8 bases at V and 9 bases at J, with 14 bases between the two ends. The CDR3 coding sequence is TGCGCCAGCTCGGGTCGGAGGGGTGAGCAGTTCTTC. It is translated as CASSGRRGEQFF.